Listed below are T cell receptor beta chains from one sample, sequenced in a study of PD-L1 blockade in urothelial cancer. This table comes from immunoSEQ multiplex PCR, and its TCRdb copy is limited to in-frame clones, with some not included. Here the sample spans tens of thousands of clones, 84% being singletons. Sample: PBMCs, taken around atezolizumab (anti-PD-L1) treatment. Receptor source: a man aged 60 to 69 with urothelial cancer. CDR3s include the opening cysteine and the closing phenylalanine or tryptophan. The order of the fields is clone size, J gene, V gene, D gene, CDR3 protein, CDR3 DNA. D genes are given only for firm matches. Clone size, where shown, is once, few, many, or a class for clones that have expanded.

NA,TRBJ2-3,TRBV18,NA,CASSPIQGITDTQYF,TGTGCCAGCTCACCAATCCAGGGAATAACAGATACGCAGTATTTT
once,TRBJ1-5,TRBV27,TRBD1,CASSSTGANQPQHF,TGTGCCAGCAGCTCGACAGGGGCTAATCAGCCCCAGCATTTT
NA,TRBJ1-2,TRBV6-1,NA,CASSADSYGYTF,TGTGCCAGCAGTGCTGACAGCTATGGCTACACCTTC
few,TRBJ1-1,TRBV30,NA,CAWLRQMNTEAFF,TGTGCCTGGCTACGACAGATGAACACTGAAGCTTTCTTT
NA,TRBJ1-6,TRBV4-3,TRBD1,CASSLWGAGTGNSPLHF,TGCGCCAGCAGCCTTTGGGGGGCCGGGACAGGAAATTCACCCCTCCACTTT
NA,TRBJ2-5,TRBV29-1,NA,CSVEDHGRWPETQYF,TGCAGCGTTGAAGATCACGGGAGATGGCCCGAGACCCAGTACTTC
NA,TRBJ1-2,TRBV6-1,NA,CASSDLQRGYTF,TGTGCCAGCAGTGATCTTCAACGGGGCTACACCTTC
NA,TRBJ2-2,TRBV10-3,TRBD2,CAITGTSGMNTGELFF,TGTGCCATCACCGGGACTAGCGGGATGAACACCGGGGAGCTGTTTTTT
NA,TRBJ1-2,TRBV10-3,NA,CAISEFSESNYGYTF,TGTGCCATCAGTGAGTTCTCTGAGTCTAACTATGGCTACACCTTC
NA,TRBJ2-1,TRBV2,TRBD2,CASSGPPGGRSYNEQFF,TGTGCCAGCAGTGGTCCCCCGGGGGGGAGATCCTACAATGAGCAGTTCTTC
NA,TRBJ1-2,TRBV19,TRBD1,CASSIASGTGASYGYTF,TGTGCCAGTAGTATAGCCTCCGGGACAGGGGCTTCCTATGGCTACACCTTC
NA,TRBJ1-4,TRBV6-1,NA,CASRGPGGDEKLFF,TGTGCCAGCAGGGGGCCGGGGGGGGACGAAAAACTGTTTTTT
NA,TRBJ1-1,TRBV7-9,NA,CASSSGWSNTEAFF,TGTGCCAGCAGCTCCGGGTGGAGTAACACTGAAGCTTTCTTT
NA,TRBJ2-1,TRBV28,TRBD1,CAITGTGGVSGSYNEQFF,TGTGCCATAACCGGGACAGGGGGAGTCAGCGGGAGTTACAATGAGCAGTTCTTC
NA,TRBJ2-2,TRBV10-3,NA,CAISESGGMNTGELFF,TGTGCCATCAGTGAGTCGGGCGGGATGAACACCGGGGAGCTGTTTTTT
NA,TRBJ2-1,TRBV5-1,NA,CASSLGHSTLYNEQFF,TGCGCCAGCAGCTTGGGTCATAGCACTCTTTACAATGAGCAGTTCTTC
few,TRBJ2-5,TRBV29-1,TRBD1,CSVDRGRGNQETQYF,TGCAGCGTTGACAGGGGGCGCGGGAACCAAGAGACCCAGTACTTC
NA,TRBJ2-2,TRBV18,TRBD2,CASSPPVLAGGYTGELFF,TGTGCCAGCTCACCACCAGTCCTAGCGGGGGGCTACACCGGGGAGCTGTTTTTT
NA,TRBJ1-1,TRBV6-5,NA,CASTKRDEAFF,TGTGCCAGCACGAAGAGAGATGAAGCTTTCTTT
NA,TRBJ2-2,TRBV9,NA,CASRQGPNTGELFF,TGTGCCAGCAGACAGGGACCGAACACCGGGGAGCTGTTTTTT
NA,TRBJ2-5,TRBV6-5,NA,CASSYVAGGFQETQYF,TGTGCCAGCAGTTACGTGGCTGGGGGGTTCCAAGAGACCCAGTACTTC
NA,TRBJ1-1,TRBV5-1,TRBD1,CASSFYGTGGAHTEAFF,TGCGCCAGCAGCTTTTACGGGACAGGGGGCGCACACACTGAAGCTTTCTTT
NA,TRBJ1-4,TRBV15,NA,CATSPGGGTYEKLFF,TGTGCCACCAGCCCCGGGGGGGGCACTTATGAAAAACTGTTTTTT
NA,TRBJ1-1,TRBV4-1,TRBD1,CASSQGEWGQGGTEAFF,TGCGCCAGCAGCCAAGGCGAGTGGGGACAGGGAGGCACTGAAGCTTTCTTT
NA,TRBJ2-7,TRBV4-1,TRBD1,CASSTTGTGNSYEQYF,TGCGCCAGCAGCACCACCGGGACAGGGAACTCCTACGAGCAGTACTTC
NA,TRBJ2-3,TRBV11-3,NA,CASSSGLPGVTDTQYF,TGTGCCAGCAGCTCCGGACTACCAGGAGTCACAGATACGCAGTATTTT
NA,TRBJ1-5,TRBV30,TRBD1,CAWSRPGTGYNQPQHF,TGTGCCTGGAGTCGTCCTGGGACAGGGTACAATCAGCCCCAGCATTTT
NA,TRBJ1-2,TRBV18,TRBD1,CASSPWTGGYGNYGYTF,TGTGCCAGCTCACCATGGACAGGGGGCTATGGTAACTATGGCTACACCTTC
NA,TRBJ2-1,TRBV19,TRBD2,CASSSREGTHNEQFF,TGTGCCAGTAGTTCCCGGGAGGGTACCCACAATGAGCAGTTCTTC
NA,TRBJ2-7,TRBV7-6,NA,CASSLANGYEQYF,TGTGCCAGCAGCTTAGCGAACGGCTACGAGCAGTACTTC
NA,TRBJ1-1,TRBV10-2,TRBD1,CASIRSTGGTEAFF,TGCGCCAGCATTCGATCTACAGGGGGCACTGAAGCTTTCTTT
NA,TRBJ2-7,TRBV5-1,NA,CASSLTGSYEQYF,TGCGCCAGCAGCTTGACAGGGTCCTACGAGCAGTACTTC
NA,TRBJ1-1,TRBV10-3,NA,CAITPGRERTEAFF,TGTGCCATCACCCCCGGACGGGAAAGGACTGAAGCTTTCTTT
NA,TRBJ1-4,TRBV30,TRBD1,CAWSAGTDEKLFF,TGTGCCTGGAGTGCCGGGACAGATGAAAAACTGTTTTTT